The rows below give T cell receptor beta chains drawn from one sample of a study of blood T cell repertoires in COVID-19. Produced via immunoSEQ multiplex PCR; TCRdb's table is partial and in-frame only. The sample holds about 95,000 clones; 65% to 85% are singletons and the top ten take around a quarter. Sequenced input: peripheral blood. These receptors came from a man older than 75 with active or convalescent COVID-19. The CDR3 runs from the conserved cysteine through the conserved F or W. The D gene is left open where the match is weak. The listing skips clone size in some rows; elsewhere it reads once, few, many or a size class.

CDR3: CASSYSVGQGYEQYF
DNA: TGTGCCAGCAGTTACTCGGTTGGACAGGGCTACGAGCAGTACTTC
J: TRBJ2-7
V: TRBV6-5
size: -
length: 15
D: TRBD1

CDR3: CASSFPGGTQYF
DNA: TGTGCCAGCAGCTTCCCCGGGGGGACCCAGTACTTC
J: TRBJ2-5
V: TRBV5-5
size: -
length: 12
D: -

CDR3: CASSLSGRETQYF
DNA: TGTGCCAGCAGTTTATCAGGGCGGGAGACCCAGTACTTC
J: TRBJ2-5
V: TRBV6-5
size: -
length: 13
D: -

CDR3: CASSGDTGELFF
DNA: TGTGCCAGCAGTGGCGATACCGGGGAGCTGTTTTTT
J: TRBJ2-2
V: TRBV2
size: -
length: 12
D: -

CDR3: CASSPLGGNNQPQHF
DNA: TGCGCCAGCAGCCCTCTGGGGGGGAACAATCAGCCCCAGCATTTT
J: TRBJ1-5
V: TRBV4-1
size: -
length: 15
D: -

CDR3: CAISETGGGRQVRGYTF
DNA: TGTGCCATCAGTGAGACAGGGGGTGGGAGACAGGTTCGAGGCTACACCTTC
J: TRBJ1-2
V: TRBV10-3
size: few
length: 17
D: TRBD1

CDR3: CASSLETLAGQRNEQFF
DNA: TGCGCCAGCAGCTTGGAAACTCTAGCGGGGCAGAGGAATGAGCAGTTCTTC
J: TRBJ2-1
V: TRBV5-1
size: -
length: 17
D: TRBD2

CDR3: CASILGAGAYNEQFF
DNA: TGCGCCAGCATCCTAGGGGCAGGAGCCTACAATGAGCAGTTCTTC
J: TRBJ2-1
V: TRBV23-1
size: -
length: 15
D: -

CDR3: CATSTGAGQSYEQYF
DNA: TGTGCCACCAGCACGGGTGCAGGGCAGTCCTACGAGCAGTACTTC
J: TRBJ2-7
V: TRBV15
size: few
length: 15
D: -

CDR3: CAGGVNTEAFF
DNA: TGTGCGGGAGGGGTGAACACTGAAGCTTTCTTT
J: TRBJ1-1
V: TRBV7-9
size: once
length: 11
D: -

CDR3: CASSRAYEQYF
DNA: TGTGCCAGCAGCCGAGCCTACGAGCAGTACTTC
J: TRBJ2-7
V: TRBV11-2
size: -
length: 11
D: -

CDR3: CASSPQAPKGLELETQYF
DNA: TGTGCCAGCAGCCCACAGGCACCCAAAGGTCTTGAGCTGGAGACCCAGTACTTC
J: TRBJ2-5
V: TRBV7-9
size: -
length: 18
D: -